Listed here is a single T cell receptor beta chain. Germline V lookup: CDR1 SGHRS, CDR2 YFSETQ. This CDR3 contains 17 residues. The V end was cut by 4 bases, the J end by 1 base, with 18 bases between. The entry originates in a study of blood T cell repertoires in COVID-19. Study background: Acute and convalescent COVID-19 samples came from the United States, Italy and Spain. Sources were T cells, B-cell-depleted T cells, or PBMCs; the material itself was cDNA or gDNA.

Original analysis: Amplification of reference gene primers was used by the study to estimate nucleated cell counts. Clones were sequenced by immunoSEQ multiplex PCR, and TCRdb holds only the in-frame ones, with some missing. For V, J and clone size, that table is used; D and trimming come from the DNA. The data show about 160,000 clones, over 80% seen once. The receptor's source is a woman older than 75 with active or convalescent COVID-19. V and J are TRBV5-1 and TRBJ2-4; D is possibly TRBD1 (5 bases). Input material: peripheral blood. CDR3 nucleotide sequence: TGCGCCAGCAGCACAACCTCCCAGGGTACGGCCAAAAACATTCAGTACTTC. Encoded protein: CASSTTSQGTAKNIQYF. The whole variable domain, remainder taken from reference TRBV5-1 and TRBJ2-4, is KAGVTQTPRYLIKTRGQQVTLSCSPISGHRSVSWYQQTPGQGLQFLFEYFSETQRNKGNFPGRFSGRQFSNSRSEMNVSTLELGDSALYLCASSTTSQGTAKNIQYFGAGTRLSVL.